A single T cell receptor (beta chain) is shown here with its context. The antigen is not known. Sequencing was performed with immunoSEQ multiplex PCR; in TCRdb, only in-frame clones are kept and a portion is missing. This table has approximately 1.4 million clones, around 98% appearing once. This sample was taken from a study of shared clonotypes between healthy human individuals. General study findings and limits: In several donors, about 5% of naive CD4 clonotypes appeared in common.

CDR3 length: 13 residues. Trimming stripped 6 bases from V and 1 base from J, with 10 bases between. Per germline, CDR1 LNHNV and CDR2 YYDKDF (reference sequence). The sequenced material came from naive CD4+ T cells sorted from blood. Subset meaning: CD45RA+ positively selected. This clonotype was obtained from a man younger than 40 in good health. The chain carries TRBV15 and TRBJ2-7; D might be TRBD1 (6 bases). Written as DNA, the CDR3 is TGTGCCACCAGACAGGGTTCGTCCTACGAGCAGTACTTC. This sequence encodes CATRQGSSYEQYF.